These 12 T cell receptor beta chains were all obtained from the same sample, sequenced in a study of shared clonotypes between healthy human individuals. Measured with immunoSEQ multiplex PCR; TCRdb has only the in-frame clones, and not every one. The table shows around 600,000 clones, with nearly 98% occurring only once. Terminally differentiated effector memory CD45RA+ cells were excluded by CCR7 positive selection of CD45RO-negative cells. The sequencing input was naive CD8+ T cells sorted from blood. The receptors here all came from a young man in good health.

The chain couples TRBV7-9 to TRBJ2-3; 9 nucleotides match TRBD2. Trimming at V came to 2 bases and at J to 1 base, leaving 13 bases not matched to a gene. This CDR3 comprises 19 residues. Germline V gene lookup returns CDR1 SEHNR and CDR2 FQNEAQ (reference sequence). CDR3 sequence (DNA): TGTGCCAGCAGCTTATTTCGCTTGCAGAGGACTAGCGGCACAGATACGCAGTATTTT. The encoded protein is CASSLFRLQRTSGTDTQYF.

The V call is TRBV25-1, the J call TRBJ2-5; TRBD1 or TRBD2 may be the D gene (5 bases each). The CDR3 runs 14 residues. V gave up 2 bases and J gave up 5 bases, with 12 bases separating them. CDR1 and CDR2 (germline): MGHDK, SYGVNS. The chain's CDR3 is CASSEAGTVETQYF. CDR3 in DNA: TGTGCCAGCAGTGAAGCCGGGACGGTGGAGACCCAGTACTTC.

This clone has just one count. The rearrangement uses TRBV5-4 and TRBJ2-5; no clear D. V was clipped by 3 bases and J by 1 base, with 10 bases between them. The V gene's germline CDR1 is SGHNT and CDR2 YYREEE (reference sequence). The CDR3 runs to 14 residues. The DNA of the CDR3 is TGTGCCAGCAGCTCGCCCCTGGGCCAAGAGACCCAGTACTTC. Amino acids: CASSSPLGQETQYF.

This sequence joins TRBV27 and TRBJ2-7, with D tentatively TRBD2 (5 bases). Per germline, CDR1 MNHEY and CDR2 SMNVEV (reference sequence). The CDR3 runs to 13 residues. V shed 1 base and J shed 6 bases, with 10 bases lying between them. CDR3 nucleotides: TGTGCCAGCAGTTTATTCAAGGGAGTCGAGCAGTACTTC. As protein: CASSLFKGVEQYF.

The V and J genes are TRBV14 and TRBJ2-3, with unresolved D. Germline-derived CDR1 and CDR2 are SGHDN and FVKESK. This CDR3 is built from 12 residues. Trimming left V 0 bases short and J 5 bases short, with 3 bases between. CDR3 coding DNA: TGTGCCAGCAGCCAAGACCAAGATACGCAGTATTTT. Encoded protein: CASSQDQDTQYF.

In regard to this clone: Other DNA sequences in this specimen translate into the identical CDR3. V is TRBV7-9 and J is TRBJ2-7; D unresolved. There are 13 residues in the CDR3. The V gene's germline CDR1 is SEHNR and CDR2 FQNEAQ (reference sequence). The ends were cut back, 3 bases at V and 3 bases at J, with 9 bases in the middle. This CDR3 reads CASSLSADYEQYF. The CDR3 bases are TGTGCCAGCAGCTTGAGCGCAGACTACGAGCAGTACTTC.

The V and J genes are TRBV7-9 and TRBJ2-1; 10 nucleotides align to TRBD2. CDR1 is SEHNR and CDR2 is FQNEAQ in the germline V gene (reference sequence). J lost 8 bases, V lost 3 bases, and 7 bases had no gene match. The CDR3 length is 15 residues. The CDR3 DNA follows: TGTGCCAGCAGCTTTTCAGCGGGAGGGCCACATGAGCAGTTCTTC. The encoded protein is CASSFSAGGPHEQFF. Looking up the rest from reference TRBV7-9 and TRBJ2-1 gives the full variable domain: DTGVSQNPRHKITKRGQNVTFRCDPISEHNRLYWYRQTLGQGPEFLTYFQNEAQLEKSRLLSDRFSAERPKGSFSTLEIQRTEQGDSAMYLCASSFSAGGPHEQFFGPGTRLTVL.

Comments on this clone: Other DNA sequences within the sample encode an identical CDR3. The chain is built from TRBV27 and TRBJ2-2; D is uncertain. The CDR3 runs to 11 residues. From germline, CDR1 is MNHEY and CDR2 SMNVEV (reference sequence). V gave up 5 bases and J gave up 2 bases, with 0 bases separating them. CDR3 nucleotides: TGTGCCAGCAGTAACACCGGGGAGCTGTTTTTT. Encoded protein: CASSNTGELFF.

The J gene is TRBJ2-6, the V gene TRBV7-9; TRBD1 agrees at 7 bases. CDR1 is SEHNR, CDR2 FQNEAQ, per germline (reference sequence). The ends lost 6 bases at V and 2 bases at J; junction bases unmatched: 4. The CDR3 runs to 15 residues. CDR3 protein: CASRQTGTGANVLTF. The CDR3 bases are TGTGCCAGCAGACAGACAGGGACTGGGGCCAACGTCCTGACTTTC.

V and J are TRBV4-3 and TRBJ2-2; D remains unclear. The CDR3 runs to 14 residues. CDR1 is LGHNA and CDR2 is YSLEER in the germline V gene. Between the trimmed V and J ends, which lost 1 base and 5 bases, there was a span of 8 bases. The CDR3 here is CASSQGPFTGELFF. CDR3 DNA: TGCGCCAGCAGCCAAGGTCCATTTACCGGGGAGCTGTTTTTT.

This rearrangement joins TRBV11-2 to TRBJ2-3; TRBD2 agrees at 8 bases. Trimming took 3 bases from V and 2 from J; bases not matched to a gene: 4. The CDR3 extends over 15 amino acids. Per the germline V gene, CDR1 is SGHAT and CDR2 is FQNNGV. The CDR3 here is CASSFIAGNTDTQYF. As DNA, the CDR3 is TGTGCCAGCAGCTTCATAGCGGGAAACACAGATACGCAGTATTTT.

The chain uses TRBV27 and TRBJ2-7; 8 bases align to TRBD1. This CDR3 is 14 amino acids long. Germline V CDR1 and CDR2: MNHEY, SMNVEV (reference sequence). The trim removed 4 bases at V and 0 bases at J, leaving 2 bases unmatched. The CDR3 nucleotides read TGTGCCAGCAGTTCGGACAGGGTCTCCTACGAGCAGTACTTC. This gives the protein CASSSDRVSYEQYF.